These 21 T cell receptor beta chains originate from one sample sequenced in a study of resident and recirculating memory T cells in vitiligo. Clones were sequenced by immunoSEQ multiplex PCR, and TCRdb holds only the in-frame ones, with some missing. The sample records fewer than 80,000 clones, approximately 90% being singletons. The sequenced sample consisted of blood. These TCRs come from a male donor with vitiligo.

The chain's CDR3 is CASSLAGQTDEQYF. The DNA for the CDR3 is TGTGCCAGCAGCTTAGCTGGACAGACAGACGAGCAGTACTTC. The gene calls are TRBV11-2 and TRBJ2-7, with D possibly being TRBD1 (6 bases). CDR1 SGHAT and CDR2 FQNNGV come from the germline V gene. Between the trimmed V and J ends, which lost 1 base and 5 bases, there was a span of 12 bases. This CDR3 has 14 amino acids.

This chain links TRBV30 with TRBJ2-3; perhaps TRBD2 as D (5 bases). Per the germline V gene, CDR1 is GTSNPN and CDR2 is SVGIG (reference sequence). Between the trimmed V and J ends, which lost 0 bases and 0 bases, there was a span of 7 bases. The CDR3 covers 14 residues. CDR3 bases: TGTGCCTGGAGTGTAGCGGTAAGCACAGATACGCAGTATTTT. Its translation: CAWSVAVSTDTQYF.

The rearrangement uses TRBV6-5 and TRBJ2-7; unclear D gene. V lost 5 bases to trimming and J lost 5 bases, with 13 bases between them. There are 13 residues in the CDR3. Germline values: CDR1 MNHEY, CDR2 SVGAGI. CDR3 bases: TGTGCCAGCAGTCCCTCGAGTCCCGACGAGCAGTACTTC. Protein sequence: CASSPSSPDEQYF.

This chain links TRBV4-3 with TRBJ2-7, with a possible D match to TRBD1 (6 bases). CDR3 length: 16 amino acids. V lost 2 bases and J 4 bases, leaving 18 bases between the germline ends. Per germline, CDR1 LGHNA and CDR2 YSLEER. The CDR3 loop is CASSQRPGDGRYEQYF. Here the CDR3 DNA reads TGCGCCAGCAGCCAACGCCCAGGGGATGGCCGTTACGAGCAGTACTTC.

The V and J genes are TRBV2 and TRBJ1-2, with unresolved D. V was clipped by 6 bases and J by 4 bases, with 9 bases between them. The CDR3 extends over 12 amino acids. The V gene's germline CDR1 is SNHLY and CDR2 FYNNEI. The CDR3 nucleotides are TGTGCCAGCAGACAGAATGTCTATGGCTACACCTTC. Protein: CASRQNVYGYTF.

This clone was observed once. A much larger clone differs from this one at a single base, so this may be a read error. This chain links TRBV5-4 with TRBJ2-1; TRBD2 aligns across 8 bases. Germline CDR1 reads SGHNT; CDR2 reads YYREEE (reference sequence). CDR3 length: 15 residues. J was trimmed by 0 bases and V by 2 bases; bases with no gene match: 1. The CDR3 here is CASSFGGASYNEQFF. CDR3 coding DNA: TGTGCCAGCAGCTTCGGGGGGGCCTCCTACAATGAGCAGTTCTTC.

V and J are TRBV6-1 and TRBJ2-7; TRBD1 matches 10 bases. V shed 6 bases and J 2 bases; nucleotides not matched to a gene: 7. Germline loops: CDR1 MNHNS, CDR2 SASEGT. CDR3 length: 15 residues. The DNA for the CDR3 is TGTGCCAGCAGGATCGGACAGGGGGGCACCTACGAGCAGTACTTC. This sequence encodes CASRIGQGGTYEQYF.

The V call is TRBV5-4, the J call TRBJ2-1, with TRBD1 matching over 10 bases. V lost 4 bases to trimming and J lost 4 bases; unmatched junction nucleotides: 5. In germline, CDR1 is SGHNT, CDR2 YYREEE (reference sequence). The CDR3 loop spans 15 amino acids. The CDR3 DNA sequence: TGTGCCAGCAGCACAGGACAGGGGGAGTACAATGAGCAGTTCTTC. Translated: CASSTGQGEYNEQFF.

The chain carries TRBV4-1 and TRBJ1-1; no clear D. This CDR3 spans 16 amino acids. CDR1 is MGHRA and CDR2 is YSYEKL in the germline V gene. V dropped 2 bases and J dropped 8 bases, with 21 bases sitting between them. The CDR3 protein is CASSQYRVGGGTEAFF. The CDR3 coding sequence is TGCGCCAGCAGCCAATACCGGGTCGGTGGCGGCACCGAAGCTTTCTTT.

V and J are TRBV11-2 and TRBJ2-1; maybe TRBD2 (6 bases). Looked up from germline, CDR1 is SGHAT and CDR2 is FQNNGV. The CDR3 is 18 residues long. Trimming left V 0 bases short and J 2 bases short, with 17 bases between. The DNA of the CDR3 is TGTGCCAGCAGCTTAGATCGGCAGGGAGGTAAAGCCTACAATGAGCAGTTCTTC. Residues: CASSLDRQGGKAYNEQFF.

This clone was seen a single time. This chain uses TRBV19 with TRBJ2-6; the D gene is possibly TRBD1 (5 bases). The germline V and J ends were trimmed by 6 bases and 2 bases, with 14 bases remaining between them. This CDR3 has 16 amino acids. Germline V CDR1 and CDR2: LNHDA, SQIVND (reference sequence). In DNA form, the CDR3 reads TGTGCCAGTAGCACCTTCCAGGGTACTGGGGCCAACGTCCTGACTTTC. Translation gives CASSTFQGTGANVLTF.

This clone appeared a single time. The CDR3 loop is CASSLRPGGGEAQYF. In DNA, the CDR3 is TGTGCCAGCAGCTTACGGCCGGGCGGGGGGGAAGCGCAGTACTTC. This chain links TRBV7-2 with TRBJ2-7, with 9 bases identical to TRBD2. The CDR3 is 15 residues long. Germline lookup yields CDR1 SGHTA and CDR2 FQGNSA. With V trimmed by 2 bases and J by 9 bases, 11 bases remained unmatched.

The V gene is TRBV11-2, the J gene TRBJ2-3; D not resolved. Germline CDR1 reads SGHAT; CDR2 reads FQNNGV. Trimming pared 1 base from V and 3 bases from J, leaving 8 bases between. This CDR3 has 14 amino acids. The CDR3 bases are TGTGCCAGCAGCTTAGCGGGTGGAACAGATACGCAGTATTTT. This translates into CASSLAGGTDTQYF.

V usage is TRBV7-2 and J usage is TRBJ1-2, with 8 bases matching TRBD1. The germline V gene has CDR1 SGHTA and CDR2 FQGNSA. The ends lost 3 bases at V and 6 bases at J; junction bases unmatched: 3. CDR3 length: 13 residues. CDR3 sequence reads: CASSFGQGNGYTF. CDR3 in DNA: TGTGCCAGCAGCTTCGGACAGGGAAATGGCTACACCTTC.

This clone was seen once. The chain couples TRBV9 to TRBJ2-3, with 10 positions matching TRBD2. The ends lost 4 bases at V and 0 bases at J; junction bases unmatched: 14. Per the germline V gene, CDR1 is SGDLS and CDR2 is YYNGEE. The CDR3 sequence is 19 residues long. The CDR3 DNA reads TGTGCCAGCAGCCTAGTAGCGGGGGGCCCACCCACTAGCACAGATACGCAGTATTTT. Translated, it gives CASSLVAGGPPTSTDTQYF.

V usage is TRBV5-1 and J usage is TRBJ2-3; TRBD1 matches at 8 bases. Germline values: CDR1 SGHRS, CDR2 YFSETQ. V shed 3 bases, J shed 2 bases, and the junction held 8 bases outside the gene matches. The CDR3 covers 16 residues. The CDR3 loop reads CASSSQGAWNTDTQYF. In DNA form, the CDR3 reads TGCGCCAGCAGCTCCCAGGGGGCCTGGAACACAGATACGCAGTATTTT.

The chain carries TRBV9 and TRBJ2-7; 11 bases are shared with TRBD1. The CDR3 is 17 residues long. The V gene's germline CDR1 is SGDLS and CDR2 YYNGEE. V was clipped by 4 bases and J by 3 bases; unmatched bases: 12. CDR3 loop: CASSPPVVGTGGYEQYF. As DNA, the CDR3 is TGTGCCAGCAGCCCTCCCGTGGTTGGGACAGGGGGCTACGAGCAGTACTTC.

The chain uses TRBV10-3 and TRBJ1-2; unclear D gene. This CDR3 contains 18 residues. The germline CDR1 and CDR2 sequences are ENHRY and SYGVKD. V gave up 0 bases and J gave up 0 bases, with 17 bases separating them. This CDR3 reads CAISESVVKTPPNYGYTF. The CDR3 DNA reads TGTGCCATCAGTGAGTCTGTGGTGAAAACTCCTCCTAACTATGGCTACACCTTC.

CDR3 amino acids: CAIKGQSGVGSYEQYF. CDR3 bases: TGTGCCATCAAGGGACAGTCTGGGGTTGGCTCCTACGAGCAGTACTTC. The chain couples TRBV10-3 to TRBJ2-7, with TRBD1 identical over 7 bases. The CDR3 loop spans 16 amino acids. Germline V gene lookup returns CDR1 ENHRY and CDR2 SYGVKD. The V gene end was trimmed by 7 bases and the J gene end by 0 bases; junction bases not matched to a gene: 12.

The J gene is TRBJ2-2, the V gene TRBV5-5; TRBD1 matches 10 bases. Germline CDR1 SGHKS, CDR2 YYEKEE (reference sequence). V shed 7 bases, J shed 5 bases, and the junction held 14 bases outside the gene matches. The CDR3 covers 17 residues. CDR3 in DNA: TGTGCCAGCGCCTTAGGGACAGGGGTTTTTACGACCGGGGAGCTGTTTTTT. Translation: CASALGTGVFTTGELFF.

In DNA form, the CDR3 reads TGTGCCAGCAGCTTAGTCGAGGGAGTCTACGAGCAGTACTTC. Its translation: CASSLVEGVYEQYF. The rearrangement uses TRBV7-2 and TRBJ2-7; weak D call: TRBD2 (5 bases). Germline-derived CDR1 and CDR2 are SGHTA and FQGNSA. The CDR3 consists of 14 residues. V was clipped by 1 base and J by 3 bases, with 10 bases between them. Supplemented by reference TRBV7-2 and TRBJ2-7, the full variable domain reads GAGVSQSPSNKVTEKGKDVELRCDPISGHTALYWYRQSLGQGLEFLIYFQGNSAPDKSGLPSDRFSAERTGGSVSTLTIQRTQQEDSAVYLCASSLVEGVYEQYFGPGTRLTVT.